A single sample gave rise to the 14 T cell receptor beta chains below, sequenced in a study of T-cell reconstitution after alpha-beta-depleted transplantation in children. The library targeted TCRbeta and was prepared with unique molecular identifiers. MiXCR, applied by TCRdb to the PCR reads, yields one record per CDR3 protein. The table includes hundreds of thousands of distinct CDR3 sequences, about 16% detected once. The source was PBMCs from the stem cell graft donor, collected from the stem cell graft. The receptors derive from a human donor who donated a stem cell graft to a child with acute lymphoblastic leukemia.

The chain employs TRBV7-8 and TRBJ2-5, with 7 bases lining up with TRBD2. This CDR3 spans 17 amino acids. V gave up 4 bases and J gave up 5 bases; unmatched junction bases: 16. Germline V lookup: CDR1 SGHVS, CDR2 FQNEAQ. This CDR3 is CASSSLRLALYRETQYF. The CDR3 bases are TGTGCCAGCAGCTCACTTCGACTAGCCTTGTATCGGGAGACCCAGTACTTC.

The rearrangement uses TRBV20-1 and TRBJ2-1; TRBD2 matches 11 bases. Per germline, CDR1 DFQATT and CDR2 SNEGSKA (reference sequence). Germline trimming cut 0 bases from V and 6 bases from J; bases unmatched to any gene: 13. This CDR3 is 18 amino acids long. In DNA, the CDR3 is TGCAGTGCTAGAGATCTTAGCGGGAGGGCCTATCCCCCCAATGAGCAGTTCTTC. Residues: CSARDLSGRAYPPNEQFF.

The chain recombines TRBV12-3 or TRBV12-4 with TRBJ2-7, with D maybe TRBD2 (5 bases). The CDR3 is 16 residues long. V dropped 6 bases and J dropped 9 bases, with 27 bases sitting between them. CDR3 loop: CASSPNHERAARGQYF. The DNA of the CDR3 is TGTGCCAGCAGCCCCAACCACGAGCGAGCGGCCCGAGGGCAGTACTTC.

CDR3 DNA: TGCGCCAGCAGCTGGACTTCAGGGATCTCCTACGAGCAGTACTTC. It specifies CASSWTSGISYEQYF. This chain connects TRBV5-1 to TRBJ2-7; D tentatively fits TRBD1 or TRBD2 (5 bases each). V was clipped by 3 bases and J by 0 bases, with 13 bases between them. CDR3 length equals 15 residues. Germline lookup yields CDR1 SGHRS and CDR2 YFSETQ.

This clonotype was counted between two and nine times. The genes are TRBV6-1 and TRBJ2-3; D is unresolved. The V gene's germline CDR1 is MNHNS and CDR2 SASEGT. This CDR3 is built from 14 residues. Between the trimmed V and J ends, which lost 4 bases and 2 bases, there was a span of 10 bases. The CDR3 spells CASSGQTLTDTQYF. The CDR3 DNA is TGTGCCAGCAGTGGACAAACCCTCACAGATACGCAGTATTTT.

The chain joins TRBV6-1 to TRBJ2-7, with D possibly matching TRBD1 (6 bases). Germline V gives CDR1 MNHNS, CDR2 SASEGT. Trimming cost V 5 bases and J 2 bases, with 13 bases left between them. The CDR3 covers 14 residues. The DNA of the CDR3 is TGTGCCAGCAGTAGCAGGGGCCAAGCCTACGAGCAGTACTTC. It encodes CASSSRGQAYEQYF.

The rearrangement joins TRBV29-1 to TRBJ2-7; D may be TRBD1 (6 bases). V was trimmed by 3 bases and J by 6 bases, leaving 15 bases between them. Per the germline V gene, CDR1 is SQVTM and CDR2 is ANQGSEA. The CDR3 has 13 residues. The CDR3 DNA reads TGCAGCGTTGACTTTGTTGGGGGCGCCGAGCAGTACTTC. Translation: CSVDFVGGAEQYF.

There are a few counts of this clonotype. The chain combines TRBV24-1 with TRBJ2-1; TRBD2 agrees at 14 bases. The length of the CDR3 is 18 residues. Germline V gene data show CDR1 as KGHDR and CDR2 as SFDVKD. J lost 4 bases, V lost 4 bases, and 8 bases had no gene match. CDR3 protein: CATSDPPGLAGEYNEQFF. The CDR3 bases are TGTGCCACCAGTGACCCACCGGGACTAGCGGGGGAATACAATGAGCAGTTCTTC.

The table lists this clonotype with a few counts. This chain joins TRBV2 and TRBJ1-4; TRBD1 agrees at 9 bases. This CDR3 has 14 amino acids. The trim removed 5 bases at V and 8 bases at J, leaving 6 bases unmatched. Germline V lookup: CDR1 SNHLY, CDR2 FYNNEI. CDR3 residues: CASSYTGGAEKLFF. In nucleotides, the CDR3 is TGTGCCAGCAGTTATACAGGGGGCGCGGAAAAACTGTTTTTT.

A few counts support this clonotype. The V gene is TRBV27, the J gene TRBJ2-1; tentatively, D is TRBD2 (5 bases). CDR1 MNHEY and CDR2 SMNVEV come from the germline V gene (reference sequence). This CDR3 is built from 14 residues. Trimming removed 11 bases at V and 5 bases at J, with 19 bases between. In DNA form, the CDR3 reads TGTGCCTCCCAGCGGTGGGAGACGGACAATGAGCAGTTCTTC. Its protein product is CASQRWETDNEQFF.

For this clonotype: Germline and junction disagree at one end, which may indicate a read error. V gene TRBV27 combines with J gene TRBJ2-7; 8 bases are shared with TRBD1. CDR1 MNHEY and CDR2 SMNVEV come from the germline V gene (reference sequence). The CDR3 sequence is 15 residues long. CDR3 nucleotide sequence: TGTGCCAGCAGTTCTAATACAGGGGGGACCTACGGGCAGTACTTC. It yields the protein CASSSNTGGTYGQYF.

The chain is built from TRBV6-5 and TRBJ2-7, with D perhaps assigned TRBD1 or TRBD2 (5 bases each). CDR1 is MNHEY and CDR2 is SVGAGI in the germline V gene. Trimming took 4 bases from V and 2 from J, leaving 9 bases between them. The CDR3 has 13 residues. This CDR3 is CASSLGEPYEQYF. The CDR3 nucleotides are TGTGCCAGCAGTTTAGGGGAGCCCTACGAGCAGTACTTC.

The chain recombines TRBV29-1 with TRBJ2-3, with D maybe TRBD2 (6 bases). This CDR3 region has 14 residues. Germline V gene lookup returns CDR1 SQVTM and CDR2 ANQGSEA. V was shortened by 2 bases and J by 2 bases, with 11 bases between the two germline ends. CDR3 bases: TGCAGCGTTGAATCGCTAGCGACCACAGATACGCAGTATTTT. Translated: CSVESLATTDTQYF.

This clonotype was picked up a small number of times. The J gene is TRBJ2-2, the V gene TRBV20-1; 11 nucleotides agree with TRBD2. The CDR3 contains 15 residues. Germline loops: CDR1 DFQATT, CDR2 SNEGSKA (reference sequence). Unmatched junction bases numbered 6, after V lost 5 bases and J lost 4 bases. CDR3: CSAPLAGGTTGELFF. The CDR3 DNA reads TGCAGTGCTCCTCTAGCGGGAGGAACCACCGGGGAGCTGTTTTTT.